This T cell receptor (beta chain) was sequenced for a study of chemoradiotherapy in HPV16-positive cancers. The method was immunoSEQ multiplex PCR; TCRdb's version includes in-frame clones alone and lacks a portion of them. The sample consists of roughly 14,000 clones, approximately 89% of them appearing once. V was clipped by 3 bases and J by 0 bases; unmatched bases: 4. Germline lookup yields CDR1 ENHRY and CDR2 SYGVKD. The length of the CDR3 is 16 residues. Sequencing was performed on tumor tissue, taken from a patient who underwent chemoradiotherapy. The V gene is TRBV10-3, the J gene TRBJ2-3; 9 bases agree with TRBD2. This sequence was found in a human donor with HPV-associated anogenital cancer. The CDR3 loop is CAISDGGGGSTDTQYF. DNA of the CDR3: TGTGCCATCAGTGATGGCGGGGGGGGGAGCACAGATACGCAGTATTTT.